The 26 T cell receptor beta chains below were found in one sample sequenced in a study of blood T cells in healthy people across ages. The second PCR ran about 6 to 12 cycles with a sample-barcoded 5' primer and J-beta primers. TCRdb reprocessed the 5' RACE reads with MiXCR, giving one entry per CDR3 protein. The sample includes approximately 800,000 distinct CDR3 sequences, approximately 35% of them seen just once. What was sequenced was blood. All receptors come from a man younger than 35 in good health.

This clonotype has just a few counts. The chain employs TRBV11-2 and TRBJ1-6, with 10 bases lining up with TRBD1. This CDR3 contains 16 residues. The junction had 10 bases not matched to a gene; V was cut back by 5 bases and J by 9 bases. Germline assignment: CDR1 SGHAT and CDR2 FQNNGV. CDR3 loop: CASSIGPGQGSSPLHF. The CDR3 DNA follows: TGTGCCAGCAGCATCGGACCGGGACAGGGGTCTTCACCCCTCCACTTT.

J is TRBJ2-4 and V is TRBV29-1; no reliable D call. V dropped 3 bases and J dropped 7 bases, with 7 bases sitting between them. This CDR3 contains 11 residues. The germline CDR1 and CDR2 sequences are SQVTM and ANQGSEA. The CDR3 DNA reads as TGCAGCGTTGAGAGGAGTAACATTCAGTACTTC. Its protein product is CSVERSNIQYF.

This clonotype was seen ten or more times. Here the CDR3 DNA reads TGCAGTGCTAACTACAGGGACTACGAGCAGTACTTC. Its translation: CSANYRDYEQYF. This sequence joins TRBV20-1 and TRBJ2-7, with D possibly TRBD1 on 6 matching bases. V was trimmed by 4 bases and J by 3 bases, leaving 10 bases between them. There are 12 residues in the CDR3. Germline V gene sequence: CDR1 DFQATT, CDR2 SNEGSKA (reference sequence).

In regard to this clonotype: A much larger clone lies one base from this, so it may be a read error. The chain is built from TRBV29-1 and TRBJ2-7; D is possibly TRBD2 (5 bases). V gave up 7 bases and J gave up 7 bases, with 20 bases separating them. The germline gives CDR1 SQVTM, CDR2 ANQGSEA. This CDR3 is built from 13 residues. CDR3 region: CSATGFSDDEQYF. The CDR3 bases are TGCAGCGCGACGGGATTTAGTGACGATGAGCAGTACTTC.

V is TRBV5-1 and J is TRBJ2-7; TRBD1 might be the D (6 bases). Trimming took off 1 base at V and 3 bases at J, with 11 bases between the two ends. The germline CDR1 and CDR2 sequences are SGHRS and YFSETQ. The CDR3 extends over 14 amino acids. The CDR3 protein is CASSLQPGDYEQYF. The CDR3 coding sequence is TGCGCCAGCAGCTTGCAGCCAGGGGACTACGAGCAGTACTTC.

The rearrangement links TRBV27 to TRBJ2-7, with 9 bases that match TRBD1. The CDR3 runs to 15 residues. V lost 0 bases to trimming and J lost 4 bases; unmatched junction nucleotides: 4. Germline CDR1 reads MNHEY; CDR2 reads SMNVEV (reference sequence). The CDR3 DNA reads as TGTGCCAGCAGTTTATCGATAGGACAGGGGTACGAGCAGTACTTC. Translated: CASSLSIGQGYEQYF.

This clonotype was counted ten times or more. The junction does not match germline at one end; this may be a read error. The chain is built from TRBV12-3 or TRBV12-4 and TRBJ1-1; TRBD1 is a possible D gene (5 bases). This CDR3 comprises 11 residues. The CDR3: CACRVRTEAFF. Here the CDR3 DNA reads TGTGCCTGCAGGGTGCGCACTGAAGCTTTCTTT.

In its sample, this clonotype was seen many times. V usage is TRBV20-1 and J usage is TRBJ2-3; D may match TRBD1 or TRBD2 (6 bases each). The CDR3 spans 16 residues. Germline CDR1 DFQATT, CDR2 SNEGSKA (reference sequence). The V gene lost 5 bases and the J gene lost 0 bases, with 18 bases spanning the gap. The CDR3 sequence: CSAPRDKHPSTDTQYF. The CDR3 region has the DNA TGCAGTGCTCCGCGGGACAAGCACCCTAGCACAGATACGCAGTATTTT.

This clonotype came up many times. V and J are TRBV5-1 and TRBJ2-7, with 9 positions matching TRBD1. Germline CDR1 reads SGHRS; CDR2 reads YFSETQ. V trimming: 1 base; J trimming: 4 bases; junction bases outside the gene matches: 6. CDR3 size: 15 residues. CDR3 region: CASSLFGTGKYEQYF. The CDR3 nucleotides read TGCGCCAGCAGCTTGTTCGGGACAGGGAAGTACGAGCAGTACTTC.

This clonotype was seen ten or more times. V gene TRBV7-2 combines with J gene TRBJ2-1; D is perhaps TRBD1 (5 bases). CDR1 and CDR2 (germline): SGHTA, FQGNSA. This CDR3 is built from 15 residues. With 5 bases removed from V and 8 bases from J, the gap between germline ends came to 19 bases. The CDR3 nucleotides read TGTGCCAGCAGCACCCTCAGATCCAAAGGGGATGAGCAGTTCTTC. This gives the protein CASSTLRSKGDEQFF.

This clonotype was seen a handful of times. V usage is TRBV4-1 and J usage is TRBJ2-7; D tentatively reads TRBD1 or TRBD2 (5 bases each). The germline V gene has CDR1 MGHRA and CDR2 YSYEKL. The CDR3 consists of 14 residues. Trimming cost V 4 bases and J 2 bases, with 12 bases left between them. CDR3 residues: CASSRVGDPYEQYF. The CDR3 nucleotides are TGCGCCAGCAGCCGAGTAGGGGACCCCTACGAGCAGTACTTC.

Of note for this clonotype: The junction differs from germline at one of its ends, possibly a read error. This chain uses TRBV7-2 with TRBJ1-2; D is ambiguous. CDR3 length: 13 amino acids. The V gene's germline CDR1 is SGHTA and CDR2 FQGNSA. In DNA form, the CDR3 reads TGTGCCAGCAGCCATGCAAGTAACTATGGCTACATCTTC. As protein: CASSHASNYGYIF.

V and J are TRBV10-3 and TRBJ1-2; no clear D. The CDR3 runs 15 residues. Trimming stripped 6 bases from V and 2 bases from J, with 16 bases between. CDR1 is ENHRY and CDR2 is SYGVKD in the germline V gene. The CDR3 sequence: CAISGSESTNYGYTF. The CDR3 DNA reads as TGTGCCATCAGCGGGTCCGAGAGTACCAACTATGGCTACACCTTC.

This clonotype occurred many times. V is TRBV6-5 and J is TRBJ2-3; D uncertain. CDR1 and CDR2 from the germline V gene are MNHEY and SVGAGI. Deletions cut 0 bases from V and 5 bases from J, with 6 bases between. This CDR3 spans 13 amino acids. In nucleotides, the CDR3 is TGTGCCAGCAGTTACTCGGTCCGAGATACGCAGTATTTT. It codes for CASSYSVRDTQYF.

This sequence joins TRBV2 and TRBJ2-1, with D maybe TRBD1 (6 bases). Matching the DNA end better, TRBJ2-7 makes the J call doubtful. Germline-derived CDR1 and CDR2 are SNHLY and FYNNEI. The CDR3 covers 13 residues. As DNA, the CDR3 is TGTGCCAGCAGTATGGACAGAGAGAATGAGCAGTACTTC. Its protein product is CASSMDRENEQYF.

This clonotype came up a few times. CDR3 protein: CASSVEMGSAQYF. CDR3 sequence (DNA): TGTGCCAGCAGCGTAGAGATGGGGTCGGCGCAGTATTTT. V gene TRBV7-2 combines with J gene TRBJ2-3; no definite D call. V was shortened by 5 bases and J by 10 bases, with 16 bases between the two germline ends. This CDR3 comprises 13 residues. In germline, CDR1 is SGHTA, CDR2 FQGNSA.

This clonotype was seen at least ten times. The gene calls are TRBV2 and TRBJ2-1; D is undetermined. Germline V lookup: CDR1 SNHLY, CDR2 FYNNEI. CDR3 length: 16 amino acids. Between the trimmed V and J ends, which lost 2 bases and 0 bases, there was a span of 11 bases. CDR3 bases: TGTGCCAGCAGTGAATGGCCGTTACTCTCCTACAATGAGCAGTTCTTC. Translating it yields CASSEWPLLSYNEQFF.

This clonotype was counted only a few times. This chain joins TRBV7-2 and TRBJ2-1, with a tentative D call TRBD1 (5 bases). The J call may be in error: the DNA end matches TRBJ2-7 better. CDR1 and CDR2 (germline): SGHTA, FQGNSA. CDR3 length: 15 amino acids. CDR3 nucleotides: TGTGCCAGCAGCTTCCTAAGGGGCTCCTACAATGAGCAGTACTTC. Amino acid sequence: CASSFLRGSYNEQYF.

In the case of this clonotype: The junction shows a germline mismatch at one end, possibly a read error. The chain has TRBV5-1 and TRBJ2-7; unclear D gene. The DNA end is more similar to TRBJ2-5, so the J call may be wrong. Germline V CDR1 and CDR2: SGHRS, YFSETQ. This CDR3 spans 14 amino acids. CDR3 in amino acids: CAGSWMSGSETQYF. The CDR3 DNA reads as TGCGCCGGCAGCTGGATGTCAGGTTCGGAGACCCAGTACTTC.

Many counts were recorded for this clonotype. The V gene is TRBV4-2, the J gene TRBJ2-1; 11 bases are shared with TRBD2. The V gene end was trimmed by 4 bases and the J gene end by 7 bases; junction bases not matched to a gene: 6. This CDR3 comprises 15 residues. Germline V CDR1 and CDR2: LGHNA, YNFKEQ. The CDR3 is CASSLSSGGRNEQFF. The CDR3 nucleotides read TGTGCCAGCAGCCTATCTAGCGGGGGGAGGAATGAGCAGTTCTTC.

The chain joins TRBV6-6 to TRBJ2-3, with D tentatively TRBD2 (6 bases). Per germline, CDR1 MNHNY and CDR2 SVGAGI (reference sequence). The V gene lost 4 bases and the J gene lost 1 base, with 15 bases spanning the gap. This CDR3 has 16 residues. The CDR3 here is CASSSSPEGGTDTQYF. In DNA, the CDR3 is TGTGCCAGCAGTTCAAGTCCGGAGGGCGGCACAGATACGCAGTATTTT.

This clonotype showed up just a few times. The V gene is TRBV7-9, the J gene TRBJ2-7; D might be TRBD1 (6 bases). The CDR3 is 14 residues long. The V end was cut by 5 bases, the J end by 2 bases, with 13 bases between. Per the germline V gene, CDR1 is SEHNR and CDR2 is FQNEAQ (reference sequence). For the CDR3, the DNA is TGTGCCAGCAGCCCTCAGACAGGCCCCTACGAGCAGTACTTC. This sequence encodes CASSPQTGPYEQYF.

This clonotype has at least ten counts. The J gene is TRBJ2-7, the V gene TRBV12-3 or TRBV12-4; possibly TRBD1 for D (5 bases). The V gene lost 6 bases and the J gene lost 5 bases, with 11 bases spanning the gap. This CDR3 comprises 12 residues. The CDR3 DNA reads TGTGCCAGCAGAGCAGGGCCCCACGAGCAGTACTTC. Amino acid sequence: CASRAGPHEQYF.

The rearrangement joins TRBV12-3 or TRBV12-4 to TRBJ2-6; weak D call: TRBD2 (5 bases). The CDR3 length is 16 residues. The ends were cut back, 7 bases at V and 1 base at J, with 14 bases in the middle. CDR3 region: CASILGRRSGANVLTF. CDR3 DNA: TGTGCCAGCATCTTAGGTAGGAGGTCTGGGGCCAACGTCCTGACTTTC.

This chain uses TRBV4-1 with TRBJ1-1, with D perhaps TRBD1 (5 bases). Germline CDR1 MGHRA, CDR2 YSYEKL. Trimming left V 4 bases short and J 1 base short, with 16 bases between. The CDR3 loop spans 16 amino acids. CDR3 amino acids: CASSRGDVGGNTEAFF. The CDR3 DNA is TGCGCCAGCAGCCGGGGGGATGTCGGGGGGAACACTGAAGCTTTCTTT.

The V call is TRBV7-6, the J call TRBJ2-5; D gene unclear. The V gene lost 1 base and the J gene lost 4 bases, with 10 bases spanning the gap. The CDR3 runs to 14 residues. Germline CDR1 is SGHVS and CDR2 is FNYEAQ. CDR3 sequence (DNA): TGTGCCAGCAGCTTAGTGGCTCTGCGAGAGACCCAGTACTTC. It translates to CASSLVALRETQYF. Supplemented by reference TRBV7-6 and TRBJ2-5, the full variable domain reads GAGVSQSPRYKVTKRGQDVALRCDPISGHVSLYWYRQALGQGPEFLTYFNYEAQQDKSGLPNDRFSAERPEGSISTLTIQRTEQRDSAMYRCASSLVALRETQYFGPGTRLLVL.